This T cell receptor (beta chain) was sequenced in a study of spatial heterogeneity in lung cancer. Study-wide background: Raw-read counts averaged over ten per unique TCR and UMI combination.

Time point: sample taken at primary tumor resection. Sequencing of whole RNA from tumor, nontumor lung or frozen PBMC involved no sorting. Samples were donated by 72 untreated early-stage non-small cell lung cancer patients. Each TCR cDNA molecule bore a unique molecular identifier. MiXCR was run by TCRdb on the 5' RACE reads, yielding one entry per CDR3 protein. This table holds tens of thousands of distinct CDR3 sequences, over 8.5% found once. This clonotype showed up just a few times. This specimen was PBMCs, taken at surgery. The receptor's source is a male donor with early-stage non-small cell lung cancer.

The chain's CDR3 is CSARVARSNTEAFF. The CDR3 DNA is TGCAGTGCTAGAGTGGCCCGGTCCAACACTGAAGCTTTCTTT. The V and J genes are TRBV20-1 and TRBJ1-1; no firm D call. This CDR3 region has 14 residues. The germline V gene encodes CDR1 DFQATT and CDR2 SNEGSKA (reference sequence). The V and J ends lost 1 base and 2 bases respectively, with 11 bases between them.